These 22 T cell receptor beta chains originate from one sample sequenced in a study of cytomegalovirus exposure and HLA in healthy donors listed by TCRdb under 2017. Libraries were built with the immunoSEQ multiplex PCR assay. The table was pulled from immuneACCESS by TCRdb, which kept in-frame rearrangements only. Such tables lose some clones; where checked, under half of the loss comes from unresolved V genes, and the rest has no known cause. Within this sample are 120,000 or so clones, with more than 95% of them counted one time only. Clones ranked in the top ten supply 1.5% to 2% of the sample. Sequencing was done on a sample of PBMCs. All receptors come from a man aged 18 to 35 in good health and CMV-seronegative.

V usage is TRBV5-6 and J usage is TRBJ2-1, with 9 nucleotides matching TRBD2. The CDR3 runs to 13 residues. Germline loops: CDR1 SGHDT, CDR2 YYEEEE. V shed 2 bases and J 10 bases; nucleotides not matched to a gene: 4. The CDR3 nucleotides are TGTGCCAGCAGCTTACTAGCGGGTAACGAGCAGTTCTTC. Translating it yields CASSLLAGNEQFF.

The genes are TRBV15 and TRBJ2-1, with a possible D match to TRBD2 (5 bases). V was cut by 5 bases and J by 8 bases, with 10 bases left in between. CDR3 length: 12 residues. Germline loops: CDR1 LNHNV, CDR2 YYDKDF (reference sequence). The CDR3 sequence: CATSGYGDEQFF. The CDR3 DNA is TGTGCCACCAGCGGATACGGGGATGAGCAGTTCTTC.

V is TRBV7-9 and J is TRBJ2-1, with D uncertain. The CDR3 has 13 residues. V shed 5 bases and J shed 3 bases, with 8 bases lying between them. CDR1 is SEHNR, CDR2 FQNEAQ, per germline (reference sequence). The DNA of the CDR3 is TGTGCCAGCAGCCCGCCAGGCTACAATGAGCAGTTCTTC. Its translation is CASSPPGYNEQFF.

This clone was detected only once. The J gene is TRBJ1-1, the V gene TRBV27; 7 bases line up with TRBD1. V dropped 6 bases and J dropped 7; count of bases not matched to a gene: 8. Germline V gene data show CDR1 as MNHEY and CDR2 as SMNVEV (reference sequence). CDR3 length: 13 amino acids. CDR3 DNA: TGTGCCAGCAGACCCGACAGGGCCCTTGAAGCTTTCTTT. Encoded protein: CASRPDRALEAFF.

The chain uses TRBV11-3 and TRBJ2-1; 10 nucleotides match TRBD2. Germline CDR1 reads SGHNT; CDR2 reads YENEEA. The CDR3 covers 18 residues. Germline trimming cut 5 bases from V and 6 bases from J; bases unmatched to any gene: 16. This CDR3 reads CASSPTSFRTSGFNEQFF. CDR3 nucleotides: TGTGCCAGCAGCCCCACTAGTTTCCGGACTAGCGGATTCAATGAGCAGTTCTTC.

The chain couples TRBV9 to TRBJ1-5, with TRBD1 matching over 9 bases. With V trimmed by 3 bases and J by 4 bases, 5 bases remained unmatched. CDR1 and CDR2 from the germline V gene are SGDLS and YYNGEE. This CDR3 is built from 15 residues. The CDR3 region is CASSASGTGNQPQHF. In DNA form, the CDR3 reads TGTGCCAGCAGCGCATCCGGGACAGGGAATCAGCCCCAGCATTTT.

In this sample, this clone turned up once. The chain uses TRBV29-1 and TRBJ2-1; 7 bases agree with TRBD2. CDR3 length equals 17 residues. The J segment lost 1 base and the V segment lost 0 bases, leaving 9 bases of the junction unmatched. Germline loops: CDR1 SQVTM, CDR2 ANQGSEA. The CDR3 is CSVEDHGGSLSYNEQFF. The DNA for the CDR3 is TGCAGCGTTGAAGATCATGGCGGGAGTTTATCCTACAATGAGCAGTTCTTC.

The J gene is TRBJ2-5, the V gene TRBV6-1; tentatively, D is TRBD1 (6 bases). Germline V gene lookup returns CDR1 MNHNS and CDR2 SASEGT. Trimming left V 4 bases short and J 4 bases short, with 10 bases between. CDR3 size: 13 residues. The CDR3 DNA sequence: TGTGCCAGCAGTGGAGGGGGAGTAGAGACCCAGTACTTC. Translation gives CASSGGGVETQYF.

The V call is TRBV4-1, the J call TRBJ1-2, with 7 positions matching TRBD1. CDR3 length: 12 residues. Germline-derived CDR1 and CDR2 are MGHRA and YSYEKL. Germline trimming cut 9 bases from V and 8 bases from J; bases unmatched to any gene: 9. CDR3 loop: CARSLRDRGYTF. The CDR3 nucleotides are TGCGCCAGATCCTTAAGGGACAGAGGCTACACCTTC.

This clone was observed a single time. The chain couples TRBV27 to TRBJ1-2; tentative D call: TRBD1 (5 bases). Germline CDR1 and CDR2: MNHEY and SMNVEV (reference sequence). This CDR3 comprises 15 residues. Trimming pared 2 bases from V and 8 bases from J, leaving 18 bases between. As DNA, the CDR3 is TGTGCCAGCAGTTTACGCTCCGCAGGGTCTGTGGGCTACACCTTC. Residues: CASSLRSAGSVGYTF.

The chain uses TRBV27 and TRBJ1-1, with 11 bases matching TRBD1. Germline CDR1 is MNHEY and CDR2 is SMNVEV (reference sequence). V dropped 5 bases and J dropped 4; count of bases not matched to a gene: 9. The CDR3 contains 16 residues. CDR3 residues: CASSQDRGRVGTEAFF. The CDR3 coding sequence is TGTGCCAGCAGTCAGGACAGGGGGCGCGTAGGCACTGAAGCTTTCTTT.

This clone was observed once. The CDR3 DNA reads as TGTGCCAGCAACGACAGGGGGCTTGACGATGAGCAGTTCTTC. It yields the protein CASNDRGLDDEQFF. The chain links TRBV5-8 to TRBJ2-1, with 10 bases matching TRBD1. Germline CDR1 reads SGHTS; CDR2 reads YDEGEE. With 6 bases clipped from V and 8 bases from J, the junction kept 8 bases outside the gene matches. This CDR3 spans 14 amino acids.

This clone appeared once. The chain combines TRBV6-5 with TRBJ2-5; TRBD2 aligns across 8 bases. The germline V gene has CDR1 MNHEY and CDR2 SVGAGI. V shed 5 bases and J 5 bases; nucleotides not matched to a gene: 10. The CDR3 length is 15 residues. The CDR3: CASSIASGSSETQYF. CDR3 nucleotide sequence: TGTGCCAGCAGTATCGCGAGCGGGAGTTCTGAGACCCAGTACTTC.

CDR3 coding DNA: TGTGCCAGCTCAGCCGAACAGGGGCTGGGACTAGCGGGAGGCTACGAGCAGTACTTC. As protein: CASSAEQGLGLAGGYEQYF. The chain links TRBV18 to TRBJ2-7; TRBD2 matches at 15 bases. The CDR3 runs 19 residues. The trim removed 5 bases at V and 3 bases at J, leaving 14 bases unmatched. CDR1 and CDR2 (germline): KGHSH, LQKENI.

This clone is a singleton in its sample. The CDR3 sequence is CATPAGTGVDGYTF. The CDR3 DNA is TGTGCCACCCCGGCCGGGACAGGTGTGGATGGCTACACCTTC. V usage is TRBV28 and J usage is TRBJ1-2, with 8 nucleotides matching TRBD1. The V gene's germline CDR1 is MDHEN and CDR2 SYDVKM. V shed 10 bases and J 6 bases; nucleotides not matched to a gene: 13. The CDR3 covers 14 residues.

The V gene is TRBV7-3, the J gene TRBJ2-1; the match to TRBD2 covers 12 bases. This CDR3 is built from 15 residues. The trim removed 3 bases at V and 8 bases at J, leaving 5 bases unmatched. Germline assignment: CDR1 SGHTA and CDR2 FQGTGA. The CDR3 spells CASSLTSGSIYEQFF. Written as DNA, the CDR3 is TGTGCCAGCAGCTTGACTAGCGGGAGTATTTATGAGCAGTTCTTC. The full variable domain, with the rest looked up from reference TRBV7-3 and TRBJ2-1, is GAGVSQTPSNKVTEKGKYVELRCDPISGHTALYWYRQSLGQGPEFLIYFQGTGAADDSGLPNDRFFAVRPEGSVSTLKIQRTERGDSAVYLCASSLTSGSIYEQFFGPGTRLTVL.

CDR3 sequence reads: CASSVGTGANYGYTF. CDR3 nucleotide sequence: TGTGCCAGCAGCGTAGGAACAGGAGCTAACTATGGCTACACCTTC. This rearrangement joins TRBV9 to TRBJ1-2; tentative D call: TRBD1 (5 bases). The CDR3 has 15 amino acids. The V end lost 0 bases, the J end lost 0 bases, and 9 bases lay between the germline ends. Germline CDR1 reads SGDLS; CDR2 reads YYNGEE.

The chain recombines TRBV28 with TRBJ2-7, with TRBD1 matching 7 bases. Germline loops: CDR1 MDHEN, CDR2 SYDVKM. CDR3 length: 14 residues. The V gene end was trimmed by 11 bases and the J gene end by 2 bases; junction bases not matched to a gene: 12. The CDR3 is CACTRGGLTYEQYF. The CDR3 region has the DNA TGTGCCTGTACTAGAGGGGGCCTCACCTACGAGCAGTACTTC.

CDR3: CAIKQGSSTDTQYF. The DNA for the CDR3 is TGTGCCATCAAACAGGGGTCGAGCACAGATACGCAGTATTTT. The rearrangement uses TRBV10-3 and TRBJ2-3; 7 nucleotides agree with TRBD1. The trim removed 7 bases at V and 0 bases at J, leaving 4 bases unmatched. Germline CDR1 is ENHRY and CDR2 is SYGVKD. This CDR3 contains 14 residues.

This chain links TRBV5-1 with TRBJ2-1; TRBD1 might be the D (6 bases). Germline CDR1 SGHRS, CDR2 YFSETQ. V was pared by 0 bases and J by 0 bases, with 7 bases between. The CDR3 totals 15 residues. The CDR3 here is CASSLGGGSYNEQFF. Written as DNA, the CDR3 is TGCGCCAGCAGCTTGGGAGGGGGCTCCTACAATGAGCAGTTCTTC.

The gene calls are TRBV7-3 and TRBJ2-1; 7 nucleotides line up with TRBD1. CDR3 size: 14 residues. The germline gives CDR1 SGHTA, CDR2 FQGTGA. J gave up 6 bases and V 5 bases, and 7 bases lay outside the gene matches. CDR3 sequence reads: CASSPGTVFNEQFF. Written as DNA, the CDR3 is TGTGCCAGCAGCCCCGGGACAGTTTTCAATGAGCAGTTCTTC.

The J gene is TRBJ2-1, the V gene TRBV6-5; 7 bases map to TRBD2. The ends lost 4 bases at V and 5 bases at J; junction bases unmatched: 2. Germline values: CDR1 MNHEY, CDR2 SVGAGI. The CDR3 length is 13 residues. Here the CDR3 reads CASSWGGDNEQFF. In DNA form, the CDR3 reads TGTGCCAGCAGTTGGGGAGGGGACAATGAGCAGTTCTTC.